The 5 T cell receptor beta chains presented below share a single source sample, sequenced in a study of CXCR3-negative and CXCR3-positive naive CD8 T cells (dated by TCRdb to the late 2010s). What the research found in general, with its limitations: TRB CDR3s from CXCR3-positive naive cells showed higher hydrophobicity (lower Kidera factor 4), lower energy, and higher strength and volume indices than CXCR3-negative naive cells.

Their specific antigens are unknown. The reads were generated on a NextSeq 550. The Human TCR Profiling Kit (MiLaboratory) was used to prepare UMI-labeled 5' RACE TRB cDNA libraries. TCRdb reprocessed the public reads and reports one entry per CDR3 protein sequence, without DNA. In this sample's table one finds roughly 50,000 distinct CDR3 sequences. Jointly, the top ten make up roughly 0.59% of the sample. The specimen was naive CXCR3+ CD8+ T cells from blood. The meaning of the sample's cell subset or site label: CD45RO-CCR7+CD27+CD95- naive CD8+ T cells expressing CXCR3 (TNR3+). The receptors originated from a human donor in good health. Some clones in this sample may be carry-over from other donors' samples.

The chain is built from TRBV5-1 and TRBJ2-7; TCRdb names TRBD1, which stays unverified in the absence of DNA. The CDR3 contains 15 residues. The germline V gene has CDR1 SGHRS and CDR2 YFSETQ. The CDR3 loop reads CASSLPNGGAYEQYF.

The chain joins TRBV7-9 to TRBJ1-4; without DNA, the TCRdb call of TRBD1 cannot be checked. Germline V gene data show CDR1 as SEHNR and CDR2 as FQNEAQ (reference sequence). The CDR3 has 16 amino acids. CDR3 protein: CASSSNSGTANEKLFF.

J is TRBJ2-1 and V is TRBV12-3 or TRBV12-4. This CDR3 contains 15 residues. Here the CDR3 reads CASSPRMGAYNEQFF.

This chain uses TRBV6-4 with TRBJ1-6. The CDR3 runs 14 residues. Germline CDR1 reads MRHNA; CDR2 reads SNTAGT. The CDR3 sequence: CASSEGRENSPLHF.

The V gene is TRBV13, the J gene TRBJ1-2; the TCRdb D gene call, TRBD1, has no DNA to confirm it. Germline CDR1 PRHDT, CDR2 FYEKMQ (reference sequence). The CDR3 extends over 13 amino acids. The CDR3: CASSLTGTYGYTF.